The clone carrying this TCR beta chain came up once. The antigen is not known. The sample belongs to a study of OX40 agonist ivuxolimab in advanced cancers. Study information: The drug used for patients, ivuxolimab, was an agonistic anti-OX40 (CD134) antibody. Study-level points and caveats: In the 0.1 to 3.0 mg/kg range, CD4+ and CD8+ blood T cells had expanded clonally by week 6. Clonal expansion among partial responders at 0.1-3.0 mg/kg ranked near the lowest.

The germline gives CDR1 SEHNR, CDR2 FQNEAQ (reference sequence). Trimming pared 5 bases from V and 1 base from J, leaving 14 bases between. The CDR3 loop spans 16 amino acids. TCRdb keeps only in-frame clones here, not all; method: immunoSEQ multiplex PCR. The repertoire holds approximately 70,000 clones, with roughly 87% as singletons. The chain uses TRBV7-9 and TRBJ2-2, with a weak D call TRBD2 (6 bases). The source of this sequence is an adult with an advanced solid tumor such as melanoma, head and neck, liver or kidney cancer. The sequencing here drew on CD4+ or CD8+ T cells sorted from blood, taken in a trial of the OX40 agonist ivuxolimab. CDR3 protein: CASSREPGRNTGELFF. For the CDR3, the DNA is TGTGCCAGCAGCCGGGAGCCAGGAAGGAACACCGGGGAGCTGTTTTTT.